Below, 7 T cell receptor beta chains from the same sample are listed, as sequenced in a study of cytomegalovirus exposure and HLA in healthy donors. 13 Jbeta primers and 60 Vbeta primers were used for the PCR. Produced via immunoSEQ multiplex PCR; TCRdb's table is partial and in-frame only. The sample lists 160,000 or so clones; around 79% were seen once. Material: PBMCs. Receptor source: a woman between 50 and 59 years old in good health and CMV-seronegative.

This chain links TRBV6-1 with TRBJ2-4; TRBD2 is a possible D gene (5 bases). CDR3 length: 15 residues. Deletions cut 3 bases from V and 7 bases from J, with 16 bases between. CDR1 and CDR2 (germline): MNHNS, SASEGT. The DNA for the CDR3 is TGTGCCAGCAGTGATCACCTGGGTCGAGGGAACATTCAGTACTTC. Protein sequence: CASSDHLGRGNIQYF.

J is TRBJ2-3 and V is TRBV5-4; D possibly corresponds to TRBD1 (5 bases). CDR1 is SGHNT and CDR2 is YYREEE in the germline V gene (reference sequence). V lost 1 base and J lost 1, with 7 bases in between. This CDR3 spans 14 amino acids. CDR3 DNA sequence: TGTGCCAGCAGCTTGCAGGGTCGCACAGATACGCAGTATTTT. Its translation is CASSLQGRTDTQYF. Filled out from reference TRBV5-4 and TRBJ2-3, the complete variable domain reads ETGVTQSPTHLIKTRGQQVTLRCSSQSGHNTVSWYQQALGQGPQFIFQYYREEENGRGNFPPRFSGLQFPNYSSELNVNALELDDSALYLCASSLQGRTDTQYFGPGTRLTVL.

The chain carries TRBV5-6 and TRBJ2-1; 7 nucleotides line up with TRBD1. The CDR3 is 13 residues long. In germline, CDR1 is SGHDT, CDR2 YYEEEE. V shed 0 bases and J 8 bases; nucleotides not matched to a gene: 2. The CDR3 DNA reads as TGTGCCAGCAGCTTGGACAGGGGCCATGAGCAGTTCTTC. It translates to CASSLDRGHEQFF.

The CDR3 is CASQVEEDTQYF. The CDR3 coding sequence is TGTGCCAGCCAAGTAGAGGAGGATACGCAGTATTTT. The chain joins TRBV2 to TRBJ2-3; D ambiguous. Trimming left V 8 bases short and J 6 bases short, with 12 bases between. CDR1 SNHLY and CDR2 FYNNEI come from the germline V gene. This CDR3 is 12 amino acids long. The full variable domain, completed using reference TRBV2 and TRBJ2-3, is EPEVTQTPSHQVTQMGQEVILRCVPISNHLYFYWYRQILGQKVEFLVSFYNNEISEKSEIFDDQFSVERPDGSNFTLKIRSTKLEDSAMYFCASQVEEDTQYFGPGTRLTVL.

The chain recombines TRBV28 with TRBJ2-7; D may be TRBD2 (5 bases). Germline CDR1 reads MDHEN; CDR2 reads SYDVKM. Trimming removed 8 bases from V and 6 bases from J, with 17 bases in between. The CDR3 spans 13 residues. In nucleotides, the CDR3 is TGTGCCAGCTTTGGCGGGCCCCAAACCGAGCAGTACTTC. As protein: CASFGGPQTEQYF.

The chain employs TRBV29-1 and TRBJ2-2, with TRBD2 as a possible D gene (5 bases). This CDR3 comprises 15 residues. V lost 7 bases and J 6 bases, leaving 21 bases between the germline ends. Germline-derived CDR1 and CDR2 are SQVTM and ANQGSEA. The CDR3 region is CSAIAYERTSGELFF. For the CDR3, the DNA is TGCAGCGCTATAGCCTATGAGCGGACTTCCGGGGAGCTGTTTTTT.

The chain has TRBV28 and TRBJ2-7, with TRBD2 identical over 8 bases. V dropped 3 bases and J dropped 9; count of bases not matched to a gene: 13. This CDR3 comprises 15 residues. CDR1 is MDHEN, CDR2 SYDVKM, per germline. Here the CDR3 DNA reads TGTGCCAGCAGTTTTGGGGCGGGGGGCATCTCCGGGCAGTACTTC. Amino acids: CASSFGAGGISGQYF.